A selection of T cell receptor beta chains follows, all from one sample in a study of blood T cell repertoires in COVID-19. The assay was immunoSEQ multiplex PCR, and TCRdb's table has in-frame clones only and misses some. The sample contains 99,000 or so clones, roughly 79% of which appear only once. Sequencing was done on a sample of peripheral blood. The receptor set was obtained from a woman aged 70 to 79 with acute or convalescent COVID-19. Each CDR3 is given with its conserved first and last residue. The D gene is left open where the match is weak. Expanded clones get a size class; other rows say once, few or many, or leave the size out.

>TRBD2|TRBV4-3|.|TRBJ2-3
TGCGCCAGCAGCCAGGACCGGCCTAGCGGAATCACAGATACGCAGTATTTT
CASSQDRPSGITDTQYF
>.|TRBV3-1/TRBV3-2|few|TRBJ1-6
TGTGCCAGCAGCCAAGACCCGAGGAAGAGCTCCTATAATTCACCCCTCCACTTT
CASSQDPRKSSYNSPLHF
>.|TRBV4-1|.|TRBJ1-1
TGCGCCAGCAGCCAAGGGTCGGGAACGGGATGGATAGAAGCTTTCTTT
CASSQGSGTGWIEAFF
>TRBD2|TRBV2|once|TRBJ2-1
TGTGCCAGCAGCACCGGGACTAGCTCCTACAATGAGCAGTTCTTC
CASSTGTSSYNEQFF
>.|TRBV5-8|.|TRBJ2-2
TGTGCCAGCAGCTTGGACAGCGGGGAGCTGTTTTTT
CASSLDSGELFF
>TRBD1|TRBV6-1|.|TRBJ1-1
TGTGCCAGCAGTGAAGCACAGGGGGGGGCTTTCTTT
CASSEAQGGAFF
>TRBD2|TRBV10-2|.|TRBJ2-1
TGCGCCAGCAGTGAGTCCCCCGGACTAGCGGGAGTCAATGAGCAGTTCTTC
CASSESPGLAGVNEQFF
>TRBD1|TRBV5-5|.|TRBJ1-2
TGTGCCAGCAGCCCGACCCAGACAGGGGCGGATGGCTACACCTTC
CASSPTQTGADGYTF
>TRBD2|TRBV30|.|TRBJ2-5
TGTGCCTGGGGGACTAGCTGGCGGACCCAGTACTTC
CAWGTSWRTQYF
>.|TRBV27|.|TRBJ2-7
TGTGCCAGCAGTTTGGCAGGTCGGGGGTACGAGCAGTACTTC
CASSLAGRGYEQYF
>.|TRBV2|.|TRBJ2-3
TGTGCCAGCAGGAGGGATTCTAGCACAGATACGCAGTATTTT
CASRRDSSTDTQYF
>TRBD1|TRBV29-1|few|TRBJ2-7
TGCAGCGTTGAGGGGGACAGGCCCTACGAGCAGTACTTC
CSVEGDRPYEQYF
>.|TRBV28|.|TRBJ1-4
TGTGCCAGCAGGCCGACAGCGAATAATGAAAAACTGTTTTTT
CASRPTANNEKLFF
>TRBD1|TRBV2|.|TRBJ2-3
TGTGCCAGCAGAGTCGGGACAGGGATAACAGATACGCAGTATTTT
CASRVGTGITDTQYF
>.|TRBV10-3|few|TRBJ1-1
TGTGCCATCAGTGAAGCCTCCGCGGAAGCTTTCTTT
CAISEASAEAFF
>.|TRBV19|.|TRBJ1-6
TGTGCCAGTAGTCTCATGGAGAGCTCCTATAATTCACCCCTCCACTTT
CASSLMESSYNSPLHF
>TRBD2|TRBV14|.|TRBJ2-3
TGTGCCAGCAGCCACGGACTAGCGGGAGTTCCTTTTAGCACAGATACGCAGTATTTT
CASSHGLAGVPFSTDTQYF
>TRBD1|TRBV6-4|.|TRBJ1-1
TGTGCCAGCAGTCGGGACAGCGTAAACACTGAAGCTTTCTTT
CASSRDSVNTEAFF